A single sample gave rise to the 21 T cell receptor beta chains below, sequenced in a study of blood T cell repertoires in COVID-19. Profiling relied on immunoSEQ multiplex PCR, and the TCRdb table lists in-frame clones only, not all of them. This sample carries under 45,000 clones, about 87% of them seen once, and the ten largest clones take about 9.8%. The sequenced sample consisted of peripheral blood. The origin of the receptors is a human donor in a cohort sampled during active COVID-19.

This CDR3 reads CSYDSMEAGELFF. CDR3 DNA: TGCAGCTACGACTCGATGGAGGCCGGGGAGCTGTTTTTT. This chain connects TRBV29-1 to TRBJ2-2, with D possibly being TRBD2 (5 bases). Germline CDR1 and CDR2: SQVTM and ANQGSEA. This CDR3 spans 13 amino acids. The germline V and J ends were trimmed by 8 bases and 6 bases, with 16 bases remaining between them.

The CDR3 bases are TGTGCCAGCAGCTCCGAACAGGGGGCCGGGGAGCTGTTTTTT. Amino acids: CASSSEQGAGELFF. The V gene is TRBV9, the J gene TRBJ2-2; 8 nucleotides align to TRBD1. Trimming at V came to 4 bases and at J to 6 bases, leaving 5 bases not matched to a gene. CDR3 length: 14 amino acids. CDR1 SGDLS and CDR2 YYNGEE come from the germline V gene.

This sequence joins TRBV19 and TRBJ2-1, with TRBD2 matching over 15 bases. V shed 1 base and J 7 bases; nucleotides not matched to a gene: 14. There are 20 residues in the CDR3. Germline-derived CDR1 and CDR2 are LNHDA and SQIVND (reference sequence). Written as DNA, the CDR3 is TGTGCCAGTAGTATAGTTTCGGTCGGACTAGCGGGAGGGAGCCGGAATGAGCAGTTCTTC. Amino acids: CASSIVSVGLAGGSRNEQFF.

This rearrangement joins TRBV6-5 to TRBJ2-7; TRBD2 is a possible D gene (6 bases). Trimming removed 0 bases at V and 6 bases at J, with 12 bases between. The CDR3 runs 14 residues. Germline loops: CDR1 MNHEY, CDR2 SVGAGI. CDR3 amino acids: CASSYSGGTTEQYF. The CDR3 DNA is TGTGCCAGCAGTTACTCGGGCGGGACGACCGAGCAGTACTTC.

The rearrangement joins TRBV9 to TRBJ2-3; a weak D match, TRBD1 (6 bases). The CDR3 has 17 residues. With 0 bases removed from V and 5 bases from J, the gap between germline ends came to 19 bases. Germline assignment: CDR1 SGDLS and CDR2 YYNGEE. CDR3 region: CASSVDPWGQVKDTQYF. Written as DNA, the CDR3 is TGTGCCAGCAGCGTAGACCCCTGGGGGCAGGTCAAAGATACGCAGTATTTT. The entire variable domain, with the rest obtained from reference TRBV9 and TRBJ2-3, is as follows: DSGVTQTPKHLITATGQRVTLRCSPRSGDLSVYWYQQSLDQGLQFLIQYYNGEERAKGNILERFSAQQFPDLHSELNLSSLELGDSALYFCASSVDPWGQVKDTQYFGPGTRLTVL.

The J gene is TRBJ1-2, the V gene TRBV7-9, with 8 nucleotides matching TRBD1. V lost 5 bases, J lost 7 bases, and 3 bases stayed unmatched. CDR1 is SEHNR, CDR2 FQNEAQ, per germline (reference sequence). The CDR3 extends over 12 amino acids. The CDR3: CASSNGQGGYTF. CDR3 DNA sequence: TGTGCCAGCAGCAACGGACAGGGTGGCTACACCTTC.

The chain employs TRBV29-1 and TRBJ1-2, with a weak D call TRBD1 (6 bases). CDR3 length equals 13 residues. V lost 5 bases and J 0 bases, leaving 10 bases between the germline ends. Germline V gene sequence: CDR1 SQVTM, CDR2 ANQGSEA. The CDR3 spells CSVRTAANYGYTF. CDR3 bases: TGCAGCGTTCGGACAGCAGCTAACTATGGCTACACCTTC.

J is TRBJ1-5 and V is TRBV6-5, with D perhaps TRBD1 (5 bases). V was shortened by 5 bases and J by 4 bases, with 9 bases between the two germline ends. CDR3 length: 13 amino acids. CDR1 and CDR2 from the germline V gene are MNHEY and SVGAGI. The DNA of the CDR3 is TGTGCCAGCAGTCGACAGACGAATCAGCCCCAGCATTTT. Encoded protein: CASSRQTNQPQHF.

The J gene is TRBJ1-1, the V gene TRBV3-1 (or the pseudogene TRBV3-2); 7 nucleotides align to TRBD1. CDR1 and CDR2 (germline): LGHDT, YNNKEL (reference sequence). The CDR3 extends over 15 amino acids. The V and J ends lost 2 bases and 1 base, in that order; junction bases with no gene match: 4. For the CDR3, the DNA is TGTGCCAGCAGCCAAAGGGGACAGACGAACACTGAAGCTTTCTTT. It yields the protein CASSQRGQTNTEAFF.

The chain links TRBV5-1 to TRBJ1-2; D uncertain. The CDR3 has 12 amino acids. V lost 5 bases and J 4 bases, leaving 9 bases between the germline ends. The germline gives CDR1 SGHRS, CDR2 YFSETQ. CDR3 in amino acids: CASRTSGYGYTF. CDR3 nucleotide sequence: TGCGCCAGCAGGACATCCGGCTATGGCTACACCTTC.

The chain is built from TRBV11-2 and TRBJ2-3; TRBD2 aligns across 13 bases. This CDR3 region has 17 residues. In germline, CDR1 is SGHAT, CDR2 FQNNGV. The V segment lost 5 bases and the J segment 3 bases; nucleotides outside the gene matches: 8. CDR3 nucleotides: TGTGCCAGCAGCGCCGGGACTAGCGGGAAGTGGACAGATACGCAGTATTTT. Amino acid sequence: CASSAGTSGKWTDTQYF.

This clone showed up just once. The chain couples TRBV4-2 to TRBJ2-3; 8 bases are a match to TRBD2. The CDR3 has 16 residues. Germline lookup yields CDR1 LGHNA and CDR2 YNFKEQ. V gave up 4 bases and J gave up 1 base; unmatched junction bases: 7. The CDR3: CASSPRAAGGTDTQYF. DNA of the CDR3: TGTGCCAGCAGCCCGCGCGCAGCGGGGGGCACAGATACGCAGTATTTT.

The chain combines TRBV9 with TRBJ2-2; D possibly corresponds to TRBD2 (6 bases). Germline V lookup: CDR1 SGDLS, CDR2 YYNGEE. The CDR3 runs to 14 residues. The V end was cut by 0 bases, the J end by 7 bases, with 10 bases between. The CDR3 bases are TGTGCCAGCAGCGTAGTGGGGGGAGGCGGGGAGCTGTTTTTT. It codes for CASSVVGGGGELFF.

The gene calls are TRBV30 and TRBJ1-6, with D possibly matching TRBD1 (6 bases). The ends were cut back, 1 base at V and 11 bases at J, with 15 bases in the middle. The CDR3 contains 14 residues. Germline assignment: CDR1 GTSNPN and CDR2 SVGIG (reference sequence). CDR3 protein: CAWSELTGYAPLHF. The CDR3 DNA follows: TGTGCCTGGAGTGAGCTAACAGGGTACGCACCCCTCCACTTT. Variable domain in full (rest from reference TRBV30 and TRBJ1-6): SQTIHQWPATLVQPVGSPLSLECTVEGTSNPNLYWYRQAAGRGLQLLFYSVGIGQISSEVPQNLSASRPQDRQFILSSKKLLLSDSGFYLCAWSELTGYAPLHFGNGTRLTVT.

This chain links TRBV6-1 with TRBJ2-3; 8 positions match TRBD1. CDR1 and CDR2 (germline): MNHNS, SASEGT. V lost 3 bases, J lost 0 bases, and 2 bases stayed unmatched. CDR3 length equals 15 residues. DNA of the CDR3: TGTGCCAGCAGTGAGGGGACAGGAAGCACAGATACGCAGTATTTT. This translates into CASSEGTGSTDTQYF.

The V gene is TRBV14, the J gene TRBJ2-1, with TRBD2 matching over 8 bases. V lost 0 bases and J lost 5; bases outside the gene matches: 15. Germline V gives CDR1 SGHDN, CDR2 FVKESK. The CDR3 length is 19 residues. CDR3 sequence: CASSQDLSVTGRDHNEQFF. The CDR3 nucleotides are TGTGCCAGCAGCCAAGACTTATCGGTGACCGGGAGGGACCACAATGAGCAGTTCTTC.

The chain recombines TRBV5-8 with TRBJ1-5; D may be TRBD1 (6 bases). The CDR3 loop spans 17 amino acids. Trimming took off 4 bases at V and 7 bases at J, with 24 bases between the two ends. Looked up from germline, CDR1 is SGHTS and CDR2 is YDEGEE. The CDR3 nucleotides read TGTGCCAGCAGCCGGAGCAGAGGGGGGGGAATTCGGCAGCCCCAGCATTTT. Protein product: CASSRSRGGGIRQPQHF.

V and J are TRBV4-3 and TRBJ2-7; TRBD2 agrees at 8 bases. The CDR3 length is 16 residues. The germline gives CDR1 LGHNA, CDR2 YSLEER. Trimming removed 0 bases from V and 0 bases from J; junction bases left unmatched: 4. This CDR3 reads CASSQESGGYSYEQYF. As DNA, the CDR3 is TGCGCCAGCAGCCAAGAGAGCGGGGGCTACTCCTACGAGCAGTACTTC.

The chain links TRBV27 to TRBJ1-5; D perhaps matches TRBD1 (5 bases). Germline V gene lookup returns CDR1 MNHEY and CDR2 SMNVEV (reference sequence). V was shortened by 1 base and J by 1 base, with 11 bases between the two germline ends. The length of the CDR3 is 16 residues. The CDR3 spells CASSLFGPGSNQPQHF. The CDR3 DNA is TGTGCCAGCAGTTTATTTGGGCCAGGGAGCAATCAGCCCCAGCATTTT.

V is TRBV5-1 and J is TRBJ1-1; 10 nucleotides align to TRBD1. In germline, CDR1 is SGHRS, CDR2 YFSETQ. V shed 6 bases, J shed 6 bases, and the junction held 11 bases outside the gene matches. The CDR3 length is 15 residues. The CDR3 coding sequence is TGCGCCAGCACCTCTGTTGGGACAGGGGTCGCTGAAGCTTTCTTT. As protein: CASTSVGTGVAEAFF.

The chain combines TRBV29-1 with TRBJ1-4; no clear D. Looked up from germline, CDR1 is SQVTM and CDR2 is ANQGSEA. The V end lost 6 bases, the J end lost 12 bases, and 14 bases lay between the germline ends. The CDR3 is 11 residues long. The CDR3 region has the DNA TGCAGCGTCCCGGTGGGAGTTCAACTGTTTTTT. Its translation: CSVPVGVQLFF.